This entry concerns a single T cell receptor beta chain. Its antigen is currently not known. Per-base quality was not reported, and no clone a single base away is much larger than it. CDR1 MNHEY and CDR2 SMNVEV were looked up in the germline V gene (reference sequence). V is cut by 3 bases and J by 0 bases, and the space between the germline ends is 14 bases. From cysteine to phenylalanine, the CDR3 is 16 amino acids long. Of the read, only the CDR3 DNA is kept; its 48 bases are in frame from base 1. This record comes from a study of identical twins listed by TCRdb under 2016. Regarding the study in general: TCR alpha and beta repertoires from monozygotic twins, unrelated adults of various ages and cord blood were deep-sequenced to test whether fetal clonotypes persist. Replicate twin experiments were performed at different times using different library preparation protocols to rule out contamination. Beyond this particular receptor, the publication reports: Fewer insertions were carried by abundant cord blood beta clonotypes, a similar but weaker trend appeared in young adult naive repertoires, and no such trend appeared in memory repertoires. Out-of-frame TCR alpha sharing in monozygotic twins was systematically underestimated by recombination models, whereas sharing between unrelated individuals was in agreement with the recombination models. A weaker excess of twin sharing was found in beta out-of-frame sequences because the signal-to-noise ratio was lowered by fewer shared sequences. Invariant T cells such as MAIT and iNKT could partly confound zero-insertion analyses, though diverse VJ usage argued against this for most clonotypes. Conclusions relied on cross-sectional statistical analysis, since the same donors could not be followed over many years. Compared with coincidental sharing between unrelated individuals, out-of-frame TCR alpha sequences shared between twins showed an excess of sequences with low generation probability.

Libraries were constructed by 5' RACE. Sequencing was performed on an Illumina HiSeq 2000. Template switching introduced a universal primer binding site; the final cDNA contained a unique molecular identifier, enabling accurate counting of TCR cDNA molecules. Specific primers in the conserved constant-segment region were used to synthesize first-strand cDNA for TCR alpha and beta chains. To control for contamination, each cDNA library was double barcoded with a SMART-Mk sample barcode plus Illumina barcodes. TruSeq adapter sequences along with Illumina sample barcodes were introduced in two successive PCR steps. The Illumina HiSeq platform was used with custom primers to sequence TCR alpha and beta cDNA libraries. The published analysis was carried out like this. Unique molecular identifiers were extracted from raw reads with MiGEC, and CDR3 positions were determined with MiXCR. Recombination models were inferred per individual with the repgenHMM and IGoR tools using an EM algorithm. The tcR package in R was used for shared clonotype analysis, with sharing normalized by the product of cloneset sizes. Out-of-frame nonproductive sequences were analyzed to study raw recombination free of thymic and clonal selection effects. TCRdb cleaned the public reads at Q25 with fastp, built clones with MiXCR and kept in-frame beta chains. Each CDR3 protein appears once, grouped with its most common genes and DNA. TCRdb, rather than the study authors, made the V and J calls. Within this sample are about 490,000 distinct CDR3 sequences, with 13% to 15% of them counted one time only. Nearly 0.45% of the sample is held by the ten biggest clonotypes.

Only healthy Caucasian donors were included. The twin cohort comprised three pairs of female monozygotic twins, all aged about 18 to 29 years. Positive isolation kits from Invitrogen were used to isolate CD4+ and CD8+ T cell populations. These sequences were also reported in another study, on yellow fever vaccine responses in identical twins. The second study's paper adds: According to the authors, the vaccine-induced T cell response in identical twins seemed to be partly convergent and partly specific to each individual. In identical twins, the study followed T cell clones that responded to the vaccine with precision.

Sequenced sample: CD4+ T cells sorted from blood. The receptor chain draws on TRBV27 and TRBJ1-1, with no confidently assigned D gene. This sequence originates from a woman aged 18-35 years in good health. The CDR3 reads as follows: CASSLSANLLNTEAFF. DNA sequence: TGTGCCAGCAGTTTGAGCGCTAACCTCCTGAACACTGAAGCTTTCTTT.